This T cell receptor (beta chain) appears in the sequencing data of a study of blood T cell repertoires in COVID-19 (dated by TCRdb to 2020 to 2022). For the study in its entirety: Collaborator samples came from the United States, Italy and Spain and covered acute and convalescent phases of COVID-19. The material from the prospective study consisted of cDNA or gDNA derived from T cells, B-cell-depleted T cells, or PBMCs. Subjects who had been exposed to COVID-19, were actively infected with it, or had recovered from it provided the deeply sampled blood TCRbeta repertoires that made up the dataset. The repertoires were made available in a free public database intended to serve as a resource for research on the immune response to SARS-CoV-2. Samples came from the ongoing ImmuneRACE study (first 160 participants) plus 1,254 subjects from 6 global collaborators. Sample metadata almost always included a de-identified subject ID, COVID-19 status, age in years and sex. HLA class I and class II types, where available, came from metadata supplied by the sample provider rather than from assay-based typing. The study at large found these results: The quantity of clinical and demographic metadata differed by source and by participant and was supplied without curation.

Notes on this clone: The antigen it recognizes is unknown. No much larger clone exists at a distance of one base, and base qualities are not known.

TCRbeta CDR3 regions were amplified from genomic DNA using the immunoSEQ Assay, a bias-controlled multiplex PCR. The original pipeline was this. Nucleated cell counts per sample were estimated from amplification of reference gene primers within the assay. To quantify the absolute abundance of each unique TCRbeta CDR3 rearrangement, sequence reads were collapsed and filtered. Productive Simpson clonality was computed per sample as the square root of Simpson's diversity index over productive rearrangements. TCRdb mirrors the immuneACCESS table, restricted to in-frame sequences. Some clones are absent from its copies; in checked studies, under half trace to an unresolved V gene, and the reason for the others is unknown. The DNA was the basis for D and trimming; V, J and clone size are from that table. The sample table contains around 350,000 clones; only one count was recorded for around nine tenths of them. Of the sample, under 3% falls within the top ten clones.

Whole blood was collected in K2EDTA tubes by collaborating institutions according to the institutions' own protocols. For TCRbeta analysis, collaborators shipped samples as frozen whole blood, isolated PBMCs, or DNA extracted from either of those sample types. CDR1 and CDR2 are read off the germline V gene (reference sequence) as SGHKS and YYEKEE. CDR3 length: 13 amino acids, cysteine to phenylalanine. Of all the DNA, just the CDR3 is kept, 39 bases in frame from base 1. V lost 7 bases and J lost 6 bases; the stretch between them is 16 bases long. The sample taken for sequencing was peripheral blood. The clonotype comes from a human donor in a cohort sampled during active COVID-19. The sequence is built from TRBV5-5 and TRBJ1-1; a tentative D match to TRBD1 spans 6 bases. The bases are TGTGCCAGCTCCGGTCCAGGGGTGTCTGAAGCTTTCTTT. It codes for CASSGPGVSEAFF.